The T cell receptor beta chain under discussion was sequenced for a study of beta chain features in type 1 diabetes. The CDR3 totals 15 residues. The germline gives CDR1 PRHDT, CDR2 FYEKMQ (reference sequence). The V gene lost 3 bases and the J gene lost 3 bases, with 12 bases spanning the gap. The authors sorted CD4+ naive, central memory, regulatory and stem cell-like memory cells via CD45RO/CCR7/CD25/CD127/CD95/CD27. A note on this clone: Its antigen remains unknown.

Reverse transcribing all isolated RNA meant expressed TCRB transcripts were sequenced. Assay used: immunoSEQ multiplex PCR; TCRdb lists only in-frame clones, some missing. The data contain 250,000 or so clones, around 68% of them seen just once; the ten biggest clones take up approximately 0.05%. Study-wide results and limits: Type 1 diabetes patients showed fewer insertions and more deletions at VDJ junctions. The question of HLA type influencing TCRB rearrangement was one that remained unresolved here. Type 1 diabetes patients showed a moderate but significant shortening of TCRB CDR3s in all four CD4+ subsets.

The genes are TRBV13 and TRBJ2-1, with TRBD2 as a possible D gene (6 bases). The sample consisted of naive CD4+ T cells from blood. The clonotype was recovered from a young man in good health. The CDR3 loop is CASSLSSGYYNEQFF. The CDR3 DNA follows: TGTGCCAGCAGCTTGAGTAGCGGCTACTACAATGAGCAGTTCTTC.